The clone carrying this T cell receptor (beta chain) was counted ten times or more. The length of the CDR3 is 12 residues. Germline lookup yields CDR1 SGHRS and CDR2 YFSETQ. Germline trimming cut 4 bases from V and 12 bases from J; bases unmatched to any gene: 7. TCRdb fed the RT-PCR reads into MiXCR, producing one record per CDR3 protein. Altogether approximately 720,000 distinct CDR3 sequences are present, 14% being singletons, with the ten largest covering 3.6%. The sequence was obtained from a female donor in good health, serving as a healthy control. V and J are TRBV5-1 and TRBJ2-4; TRBD1 agrees at 7 bases. The sequencing sample was made of memory CD4+ T cells from blood. The CDR3 sequence is CASSAQGTDQYF. CDR3 DNA: TGCGCCAGCAGCGCACAAGGGACAGATCAGTACTTC.